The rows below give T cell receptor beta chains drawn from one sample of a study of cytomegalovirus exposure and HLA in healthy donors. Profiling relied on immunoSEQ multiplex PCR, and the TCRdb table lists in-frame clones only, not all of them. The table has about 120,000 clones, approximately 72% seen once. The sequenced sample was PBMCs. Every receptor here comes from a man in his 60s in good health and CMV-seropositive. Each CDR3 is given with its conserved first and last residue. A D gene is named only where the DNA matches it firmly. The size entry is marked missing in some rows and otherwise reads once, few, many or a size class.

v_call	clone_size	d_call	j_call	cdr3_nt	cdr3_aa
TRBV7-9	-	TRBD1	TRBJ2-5	TGTGCCAGCATCCCGACAGGGGGAGAGACCCAGTACTTC	CASIPTGGETQYF
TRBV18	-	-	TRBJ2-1	TGTGCCAGCTCACCACCGGGACTCGGGTTCCTTGGGAATGAGCAGTTCTTC	CASSPPGLGFLGNEQFF
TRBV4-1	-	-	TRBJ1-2	TGCGCCAGCAGCCAAGATCTACAGGGCAGGTATGGCTACACCTTC	CASSQDLQGRYGYTF
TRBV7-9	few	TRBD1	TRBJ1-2	TGTGCCAGCAGCTTCCGGACAGGGGAATTGGAGTATGGCTACACCTTC	CASSFRTGELEYGYTF
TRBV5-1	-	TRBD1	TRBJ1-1	TGCGCCAGCAGCCCAACAGGGGGGAGCACTGAAGCTTTCTTT	CASSPTGGSTEAFF
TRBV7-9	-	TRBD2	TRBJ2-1	TGTGCCAGCAGCCCCTCCGGGACTAGCGGGGGGACCTACAATGAGCAGTTCTTC	CASSPSGTSGGTYNEQFF
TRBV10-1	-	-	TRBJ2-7	TGCGCCAGCAGTAACACCCTGAACCACGAGCAGTACTTC	CASSNTLNHEQYF
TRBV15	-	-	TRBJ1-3	TGTGCCACCAGCAGAGATCCGTCGGGGGGACAAGCTGGAAACACCATATATTTT	CATSRDPSGGQAGNTIYF
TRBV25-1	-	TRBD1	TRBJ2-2	TGTGCCAGCAGTGACCCGGGACAGGGTGACACCGGGGAGCTGTTTTTT	CASSDPGQGDTGELFF
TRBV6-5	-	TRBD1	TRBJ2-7	TGTGCCAGCAGTTACCCGGGACAGGGGGCCGAGCAGTACTTC	CASSYPGQGAEQYF
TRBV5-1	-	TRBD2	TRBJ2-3	TGCGCCAGCAGCTCGGACGGGGGGACCACAGATACGCAGTATTTT	CASSSDGGTTDTQYF
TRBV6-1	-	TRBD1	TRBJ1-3	TGTGCCAGCAGTAGAACAGGGGTCTCTGGAAACACCATATATTTT	CASSRTGVSGNTIYF
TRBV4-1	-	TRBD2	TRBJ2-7	TGCGCCAGCAGCCCATTACTAGCGGGAATTAGGGACTACGAGCAGTACTTC	CASSPLLAGIRDYEQYF
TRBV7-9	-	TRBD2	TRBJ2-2	TGTGCCAGCACCACAGGACTAGCGGGAACCGGGGAGCTGTTTTTT	CASTTGLAGTGELFF